This T cell receptor (beta chain) is from a study of cytomegalovirus exposure and HLA in healthy donors. The PCR employed 60 Vbeta primers together with 13 Jbeta primers. The protocol was immunoSEQ multiplex PCR, while the TCRdb copy is restricted to in-frame clones and leaves out a portion. The data show 150,000 to 200,000 clones, with roughly 9.4% seen just once and over 1% held by the top ten. Germline V gives CDR1 SGHVS, CDR2 FQNEAQ. This CDR3 is 15 amino acids long. V shed 6 bases and J 4 bases; nucleotides not matched to a gene: 12. The sample comprised PBMCs. The clonotype comes from a woman aged 25 to 39 in good health and CMV-seropositive. The chain combines TRBV7-8 with TRBJ2-7; 7 positions match TRBD2. CDR3 sequence: CASRVGGRGVYEQYF. CDR3 DNA sequence: TGTGCCAGCAGGGTGGGTGGTCGGGGGGTTTACGAGCAGTACTTC.